Detailed here is one TCR beta chain. The sample comes from a study of T cell changes during pregnancy in multiple sclerosis. The V end lost 5 bases, the J end lost 4 bases, and 11 bases lay between the germline ends. The CDR3 loop spans 13 amino acids. Germline CDR1 SNHLY, CDR2 FYNNEI. The assay was immunoSEQ multiplex PCR, and TCRdb's table has in-frame clones only and misses some. This sample has roughly 48,000 clones, with nearly 95% found just once. V and J are TRBV2 and TRBJ1-2; D unresolved. The receptor's source is a female donor with multiple sclerosis, enrolled in a pregnancy study. This sample comprised CD4+ T cells from peripheral blood mononuclear cells, obtained in the first trimester of pregnancy. The DNA of the CDR3 is TGTGCCAGCAGTAGAGTAGTCGGCTATGGCTACACCTTC. Its translation: CASSRVVGYGYTF. Drawing the rest from reference TRBV2 and TRBJ1-2, the complete variable domain is EPEVTQTPSHQVTQMGQEVILRCVPISNHLYFYWYRQILGQKVEFLVSFYNNEISEKSEIFDDQFSVERPDGSNFTLKIRSTKLEDSAMYFCASSRVVGYGYTFGSGTRLTVV.